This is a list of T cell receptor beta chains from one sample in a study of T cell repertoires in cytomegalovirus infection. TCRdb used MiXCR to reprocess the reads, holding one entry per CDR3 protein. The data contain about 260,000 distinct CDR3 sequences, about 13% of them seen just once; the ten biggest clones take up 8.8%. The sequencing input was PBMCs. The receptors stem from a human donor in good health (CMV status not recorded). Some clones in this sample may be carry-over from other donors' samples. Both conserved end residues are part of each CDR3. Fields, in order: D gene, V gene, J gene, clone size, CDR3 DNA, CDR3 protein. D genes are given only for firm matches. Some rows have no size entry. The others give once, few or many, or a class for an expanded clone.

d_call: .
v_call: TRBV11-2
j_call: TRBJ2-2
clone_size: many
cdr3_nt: TGTGCCAGCAGCTCACTAAGGGGTGCCTACGACGCGAACACCGGGGAGCTGTTTTTT
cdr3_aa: CASSSLRGAYDANTGELFF

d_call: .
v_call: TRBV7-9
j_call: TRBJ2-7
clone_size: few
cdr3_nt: TGTGCCAGCAGCATACTACCGTACGAGCAGTACTTC
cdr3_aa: CASSILPYEQYF

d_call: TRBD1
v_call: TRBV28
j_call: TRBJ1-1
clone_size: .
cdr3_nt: TGTGCCAGCAGCCTCCGGGACAGGGTGTTGTCTGAAGCTTTCTTT
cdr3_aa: CASSLRDRVLSEAFF

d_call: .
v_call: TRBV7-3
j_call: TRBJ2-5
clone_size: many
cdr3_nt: TGTGCCAGCAGCTTAACGATTGGGGAGACCCAGTACTTC
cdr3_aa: CASSLTIGETQYF

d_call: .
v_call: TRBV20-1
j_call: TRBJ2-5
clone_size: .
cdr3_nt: TGCAGTGCCGAATTCAGGGTAGGGGCCCAAGAGACCCAGTACTTC
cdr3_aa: CSAEFRVGAQETQYF

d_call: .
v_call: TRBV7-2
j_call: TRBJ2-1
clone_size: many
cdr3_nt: TGTGCCAGCAGCTCACTCGACAGGCAGCATGAGCAGTTCTTC
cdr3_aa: CASSSLDRQHEQFF

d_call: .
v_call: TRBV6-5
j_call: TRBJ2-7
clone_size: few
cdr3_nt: TGTGCCAGCAGTTACTCGAGTATGGCACCCTCCTACGAGCAGTACTTC
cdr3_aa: CASSYSSMAPSYEQYF

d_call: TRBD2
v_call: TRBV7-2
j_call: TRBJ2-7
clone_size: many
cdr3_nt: TGTGCCAGCAGCTTTCGGGCTAGCGGGGGGAAATCCTACGAGCAGTACTTC
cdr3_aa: CASSFRASGGKSYEQYF

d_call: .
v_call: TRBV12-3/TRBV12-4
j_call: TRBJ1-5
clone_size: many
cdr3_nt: TGTGCCAGCAGTTTAGGGGGTTGGAATCAGCCCCAGCATTTT
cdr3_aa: CASSLGGWNQPQHF

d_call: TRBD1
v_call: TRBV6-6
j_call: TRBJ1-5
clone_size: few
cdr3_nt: TGTGCCAGCAGGACAACCCACCCCGTACAGGGGAAACAAAGCAATCAGCCCCAGCATTTT
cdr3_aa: CASRTTHPVQGKQSNQPQHF

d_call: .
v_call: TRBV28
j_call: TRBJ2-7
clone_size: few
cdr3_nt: TGTGCCAGCAGACAGGGTCGCAACGAGCAGTACTTC
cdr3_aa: CASRQGRNEQYF